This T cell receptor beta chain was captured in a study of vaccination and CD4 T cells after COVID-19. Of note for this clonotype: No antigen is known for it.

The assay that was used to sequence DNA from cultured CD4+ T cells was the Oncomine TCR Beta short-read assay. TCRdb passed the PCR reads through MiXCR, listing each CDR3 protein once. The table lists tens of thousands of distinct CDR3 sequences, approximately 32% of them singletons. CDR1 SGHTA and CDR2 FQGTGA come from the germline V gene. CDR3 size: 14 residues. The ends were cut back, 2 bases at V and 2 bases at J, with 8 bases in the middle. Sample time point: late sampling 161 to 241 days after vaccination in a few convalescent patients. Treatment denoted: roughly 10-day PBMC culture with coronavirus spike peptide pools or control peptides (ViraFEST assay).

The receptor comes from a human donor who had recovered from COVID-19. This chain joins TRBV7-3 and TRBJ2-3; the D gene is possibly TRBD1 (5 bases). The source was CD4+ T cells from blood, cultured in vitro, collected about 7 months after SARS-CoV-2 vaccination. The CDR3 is CASSLGQVTDTQYF. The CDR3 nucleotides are TGTGCCAGCAGCTTAGGACAAGTCACAGATACGCAGTATTTT.